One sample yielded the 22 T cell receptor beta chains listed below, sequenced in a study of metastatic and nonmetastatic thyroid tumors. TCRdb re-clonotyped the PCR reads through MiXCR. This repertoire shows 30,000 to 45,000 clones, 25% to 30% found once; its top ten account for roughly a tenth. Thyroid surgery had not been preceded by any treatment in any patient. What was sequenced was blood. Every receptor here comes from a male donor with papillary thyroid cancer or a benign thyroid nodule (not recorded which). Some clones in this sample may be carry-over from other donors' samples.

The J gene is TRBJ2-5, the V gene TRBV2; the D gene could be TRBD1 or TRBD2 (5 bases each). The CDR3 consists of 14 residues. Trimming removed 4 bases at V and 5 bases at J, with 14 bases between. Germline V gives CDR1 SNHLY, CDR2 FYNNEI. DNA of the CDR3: TGTGCCAGCAGTGGGGGGTTGTTTTTGGAGACCCAGTACTTC. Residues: CASSGGLFLETQYF.

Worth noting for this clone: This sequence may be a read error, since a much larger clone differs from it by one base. The CDR3 DNA reads TGTGCCAGCAACGCGGGAACGAACAATGAGCAGTTCTTC. It specifies CASNAGTNNEQFF. The chain carries TRBV7-9 and TRBJ2-1; possible D gene TRBD2, 6 bases. The germline V gene encodes CDR1 SEHNR and CDR2 FQNEAQ (reference sequence). Trimming pared 7 bases from V and 5 bases from J, leaving 12 bases between. The CDR3 totals 13 residues.

The DNA of the CDR3 is TGTGCCAGCAGTTTAGTACCTGACACCATATATTTT. Amino acids: CASSLVPDTIYF. The J gene is TRBJ1-3, the V gene TRBV12-3 or TRBV12-4, with D uncertain. The CDR3 is made up of 12 amino acids. With 1 base removed from V and 8 bases from J, the gap between germline ends came to 6 bases.

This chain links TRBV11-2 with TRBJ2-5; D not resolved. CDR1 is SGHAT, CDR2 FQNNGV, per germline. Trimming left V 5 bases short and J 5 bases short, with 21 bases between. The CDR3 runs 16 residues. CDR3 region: CASSTHPGPFFETQYF. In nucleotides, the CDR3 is TGTGCCAGCAGCACCCATCCGGGCCCTTTTTTTGAGACCCAGTACTTC.

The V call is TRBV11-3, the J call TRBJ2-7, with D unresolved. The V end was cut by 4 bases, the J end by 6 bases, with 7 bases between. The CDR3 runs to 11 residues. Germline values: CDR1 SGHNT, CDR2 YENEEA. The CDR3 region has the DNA TGTGCCAGCAGCTCCGCTATCGAGCAGTACTTC. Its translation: CASSSAIEQYF.

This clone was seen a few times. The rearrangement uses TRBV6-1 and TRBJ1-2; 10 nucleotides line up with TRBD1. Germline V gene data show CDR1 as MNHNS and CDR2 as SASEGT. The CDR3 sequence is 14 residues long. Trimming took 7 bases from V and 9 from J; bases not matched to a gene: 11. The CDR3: CASTGTGDGSSYTF. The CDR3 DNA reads TGTGCCAGCACCGGGACAGGGGATGGGAGTAGCTACACCTTC.

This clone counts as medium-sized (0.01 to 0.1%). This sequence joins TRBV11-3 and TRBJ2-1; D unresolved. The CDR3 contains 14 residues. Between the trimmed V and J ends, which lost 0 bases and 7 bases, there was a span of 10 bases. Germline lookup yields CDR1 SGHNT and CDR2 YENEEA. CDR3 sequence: CASSLETVSNEQFF. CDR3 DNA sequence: TGTGCCAGCAGCTTAGAAACGGTGTCGAATGAGCAGTTCTTC.

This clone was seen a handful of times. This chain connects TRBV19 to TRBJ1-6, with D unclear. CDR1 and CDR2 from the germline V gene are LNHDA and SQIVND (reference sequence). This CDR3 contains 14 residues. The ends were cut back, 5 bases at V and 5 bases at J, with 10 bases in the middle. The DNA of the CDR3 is TGTGCCAGTAGTGAGGTCGCAAATAATTCACCCCTCCACTTT. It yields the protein CASSEVANNSPLHF.

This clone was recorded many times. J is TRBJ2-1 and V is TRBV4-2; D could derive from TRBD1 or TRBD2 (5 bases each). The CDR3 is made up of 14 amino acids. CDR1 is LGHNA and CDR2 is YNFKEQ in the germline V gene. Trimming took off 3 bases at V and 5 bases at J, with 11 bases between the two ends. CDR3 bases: TGTGCCAGCAGCCATACCGGGACCAACAATGAGCAGTTCTTC. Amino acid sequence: CASSHTGTNNEQFF.

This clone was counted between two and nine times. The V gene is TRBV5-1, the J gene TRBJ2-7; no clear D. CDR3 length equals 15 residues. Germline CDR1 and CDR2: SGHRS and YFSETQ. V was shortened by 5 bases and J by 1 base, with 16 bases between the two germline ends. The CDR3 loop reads CASRPTASDSYEQYF. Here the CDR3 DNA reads TGCGCCAGCAGACCCACTGCCTCCGATTCCTACGAGCAGTACTTC.

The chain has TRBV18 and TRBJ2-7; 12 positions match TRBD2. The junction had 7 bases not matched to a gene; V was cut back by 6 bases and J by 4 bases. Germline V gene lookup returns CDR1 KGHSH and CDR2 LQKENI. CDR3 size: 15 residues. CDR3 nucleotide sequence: TGTGCCAGCTCCCCCGGACTAGCGGGAAGGTACGAGCAGTACTTC. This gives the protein CASSPGLAGRYEQYF.

The CDR3 spells CASSNGRDSPLHF. For the CDR3, the DNA is TGCGCCAGCAGCAACGGTCGGGACTCACCCCTCCACTTT. V usage is TRBV5-1 and J usage is TRBJ1-6; weak D call: TRBD1 (5 bases). V shed 4 bases and J shed 10 bases, with 12 bases lying between them. The length of the CDR3 is 13 residues. Germline V lookup: CDR1 SGHRS, CDR2 YFSETQ.

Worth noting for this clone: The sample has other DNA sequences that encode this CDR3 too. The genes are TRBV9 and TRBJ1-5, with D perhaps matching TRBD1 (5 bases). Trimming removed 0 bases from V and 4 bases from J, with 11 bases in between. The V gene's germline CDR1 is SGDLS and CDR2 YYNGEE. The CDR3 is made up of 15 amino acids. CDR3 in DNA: TGTGCCAGCAGCGTAGATGGGGGAAGTAATCAGCCCCAGCATTTT. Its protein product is CASSVDGGSNQPQHF.

The CDR3, as DNA: TGTGCCAGCTCACCATCGTGGGACAGGGGAATCCGCGAGCAGTACTTC. This sequence encodes CASSPSWDRGIREQYF. The chain has TRBV18 and TRBJ2-7; 10 bases agree with TRBD1. Trimming removed 2 bases from V and 6 bases from J; junction bases left unmatched: 10. Germline-derived CDR1 and CDR2 are KGHSH and LQKENI. CDR3 length: 16 amino acids.

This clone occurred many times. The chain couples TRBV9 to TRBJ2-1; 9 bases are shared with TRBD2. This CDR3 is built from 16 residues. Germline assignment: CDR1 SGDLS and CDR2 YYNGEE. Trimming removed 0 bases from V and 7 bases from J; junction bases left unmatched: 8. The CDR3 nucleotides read TGTGCCAGCAGCGTAGTAGGGCGGGGGGGCCGGAATGAGCAGTTCTTC. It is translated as CASSVVGRGGRNEQFF.

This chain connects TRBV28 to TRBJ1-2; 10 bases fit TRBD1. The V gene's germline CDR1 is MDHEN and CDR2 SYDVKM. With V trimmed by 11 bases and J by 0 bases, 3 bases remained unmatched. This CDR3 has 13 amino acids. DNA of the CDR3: TGTGCCGGAGGACAGGGGGCTAACTATGGCTACACCTTC. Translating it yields CAGGQGANYGYTF.

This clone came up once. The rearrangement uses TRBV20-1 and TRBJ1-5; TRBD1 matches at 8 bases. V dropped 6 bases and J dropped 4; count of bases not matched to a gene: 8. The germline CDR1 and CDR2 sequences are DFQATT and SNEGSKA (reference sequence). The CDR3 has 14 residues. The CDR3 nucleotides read TGCAGTGCGCAGGACAGGGCGTGGAATCAGCCCCAGCATTTT. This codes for CSAQDRAWNQPQHF.

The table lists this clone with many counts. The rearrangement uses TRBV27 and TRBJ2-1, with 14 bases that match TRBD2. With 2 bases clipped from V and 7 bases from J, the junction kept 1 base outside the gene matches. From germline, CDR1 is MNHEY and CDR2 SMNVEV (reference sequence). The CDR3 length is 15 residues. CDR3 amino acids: CASSLGTSGSNEQFF. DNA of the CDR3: TGTGCCAGCAGTTTAGGGACTAGCGGGAGTAATGAGCAGTTCTTC.

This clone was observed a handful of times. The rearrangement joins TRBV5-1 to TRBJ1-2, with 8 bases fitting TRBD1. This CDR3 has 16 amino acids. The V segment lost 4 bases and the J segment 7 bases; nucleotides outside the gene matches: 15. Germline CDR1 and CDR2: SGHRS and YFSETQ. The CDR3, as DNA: TGCGCCAGCAGCCAAGTTCAGGGAGGGACAGGCGGTGGCTACACCTTC. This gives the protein CASSQVQGGTGGGYTF.

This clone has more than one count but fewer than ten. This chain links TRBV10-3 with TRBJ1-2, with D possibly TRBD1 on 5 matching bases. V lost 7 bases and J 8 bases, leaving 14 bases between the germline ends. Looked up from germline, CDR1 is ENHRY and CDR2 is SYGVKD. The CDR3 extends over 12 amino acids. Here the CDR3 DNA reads TGTGCCATCAAAGGGGATTCCTACGGCTACACCTTC. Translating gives CAIKGDSYGYTF.

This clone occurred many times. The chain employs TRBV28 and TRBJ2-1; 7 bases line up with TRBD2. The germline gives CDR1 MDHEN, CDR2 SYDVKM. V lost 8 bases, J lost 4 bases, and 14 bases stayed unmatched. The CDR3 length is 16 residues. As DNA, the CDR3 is TGTGCCAGCCACCACGGGGGAGCGGGAAGATACAATGAGCAGTTCTTC. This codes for CASHHGGAGRYNEQFF.

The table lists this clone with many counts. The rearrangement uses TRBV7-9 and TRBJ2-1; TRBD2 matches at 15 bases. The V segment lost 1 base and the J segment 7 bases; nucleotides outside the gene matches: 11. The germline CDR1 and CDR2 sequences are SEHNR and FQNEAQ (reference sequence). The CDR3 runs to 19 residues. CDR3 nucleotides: TGTGCCAGCAGCTTAGGTGTGGGACTAGCGGGGGGAGCGGGGAATGAGCAGTTCTTC. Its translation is CASSLGVGLAGGAGNEQFF.